The 29 T cell receptor beta chains presented below share a single source sample, sequenced in a study of early T cells in non-severe SARS-CoV-2 infection. TCRdb called the 5' RACE reads again in MiXCR, with one record for every CDR3 protein. The sample yields some 40,000 distinct CDR3 sequences, less than 6.5% seen once. Specimen: whole blood. These receptors were taken from an adult who was a healthcare worker with PCR-confirmed SARS-CoV-2 infection or an uninfected control (not recorded which).

This clonotype was seen repeatedly, ten times or more. The gene calls are TRBV12-3 or TRBV12-4 and TRBJ2-1; 7 nucleotides align to TRBD2. Trimming took 7 bases from V and 6 from J; bases not matched to a gene: 3. This CDR3 has 12 amino acids. CDR3 residues: CASKTSSNEQFF. CDR3 nucleotide sequence: TGTGCCAGCAAGACTAGCAGCAATGAGCAGTTCTTC.

This clonotype was detected a few times. The gene calls are TRBV7-2 and TRBJ2-5, with 7 bases lining up with TRBD1. This CDR3 region has 16 residues. CDR1 and CDR2 from the germline V gene are SGHTA and FQGNSA. V was pared by 4 bases and J by 1 base, with 9 bases of the junction left unmatched. Here the CDR3 reads CASSSMTGTFQETQYF. For the CDR3, the DNA is TGTGCCAGCAGCTCGATGACAGGGACGTTCCAAGAGACCCAGTACTTC.

This clonotype was detected a few times. The J gene is TRBJ1-1, the V gene TRBV5-5; D is possibly TRBD1 (6 bases). The CDR3 covers 16 residues. Per germline, CDR1 SGHKS and CDR2 YYEKEE (reference sequence). Trimming took off 3 bases at V and 1 base at J, with 16 bases between the two ends. CDR3 residues: CASSWIPAGANTEAFF. The CDR3 bases are TGTGCCAGCAGCTGGATCCCCGCGGGGGCGAACACTGAAGCTTTCTTT.

In this sample, this clonotype turned up many times. This chain connects TRBV18 to TRBJ2-1; 10 bases align to TRBD2. There are 19 residues in the CDR3. Germline assignment: CDR1 KGHSH and CDR2 LQKENI. J gave up 5 bases and V 8 bases, and 21 bases lay outside the gene matches. CDR3 loop: CASLNGLGAGGPDDNEQFF. The CDR3 DNA reads as TGTGCCAGCCTTAACGGCCTTGGAGCGGGAGGGCCCGATGACAATGAGCAGTTCTTC.

The CDR3 region is CASSYGMSPSYNSPLHF. In DNA form, the CDR3 reads TGTGCCAGCAGTTACGGGATGTCGCCCTCCTATAATTCACCCCTCCACTTT. V and J are TRBV6-6 and TRBJ1-6; no reliable D call. The V end lost 2 bases, the J end lost 0 bases, and 11 bases lay between the germline ends. From germline, CDR1 is MNHNY and CDR2 SVGAGI (reference sequence). The CDR3 runs to 17 residues.

This clonotype was counted many times. The chain is built from TRBV14 and TRBJ2-5; the D gene could be TRBD1 or TRBD2 (5 bases each). Germline values: CDR1 SGHDN, CDR2 FVKESK. The CDR3 loop spans 13 amino acids. V gave up 4 bases and J gave up 2 bases, with 8 bases separating them. DNA of the CDR3: TGTGCCAGCAGCCGGGACCTTCAAGAGACCCAGTACTTC. Translation: CASSRDLQETQYF.

V usage is TRBV30 and J usage is TRBJ2-3, with 8 bases identical to TRBD2. Germline CDR1 GTSNPN, CDR2 SVGIG (reference sequence). V shed 0 bases and J 4 bases; nucleotides not matched to a gene: 0. CDR3 size: 13 residues. CDR3 protein: CAWSVAGADTQYF. CDR3 nucleotides: TGTGCCTGGAGTGTAGCGGGAGCAGATACGCAGTATTTT.

This clonotype has ten or more counts. The J gene is TRBJ2-1, the V gene TRBV7-9; D may be TRBD1 or TRBD2 (6 bases each). The CDR3 has 12 residues. The V gene's germline CDR1 is SEHNR and CDR2 FQNEAQ (reference sequence). Trimming took 6 bases from V and 8 from J, leaving 11 bases between them. CDR3: CASSPGGYEQFF. The CDR3 DNA reads as TGTGCCAGCAGTCCCGGGGGCTATGAGCAGTTCTTC. Full variable domain (remainder filled in from reference TRBV7-9 and TRBJ2-1): DTGVSQNPRHKITKRGQNVTFRCDPISEHNRLYWYRQTLGQGPEFLTYFQNEAQLEKSRLLSDRFSAERPKGSFSTLEIQRTEQGDSAMYLCASSPGGYEQFFGPGTRLTVL.

Many counts were recorded for this clonotype. The chain uses TRBV6-6 and TRBJ2-7; 7 nucleotides match TRBD1. Germline loops: CDR1 MNHNY, CDR2 SVGAGI (reference sequence). With V trimmed by 0 bases and J by 1 base, 6 bases remained unmatched. The CDR3 contains 16 residues. The CDR3 here is CASSYSGTASSYEQYF. DNA for the CDR3: TGTGCCAGCAGTTACTCCGGGACAGCGTCTTCCTACGAGCAGTACTTC.

Many counts were recorded for this clonotype. This rearrangement joins TRBV11-2 to TRBJ1-6, with D unclear. CDR1 SGHAT and CDR2 FQNNGV come from the germline V gene. CDR3 length equals 15 residues. The ends were cut back, 4 bases at V and 12 bases at J, with 19 bases in the middle. The CDR3: CASSSQYGLSLPLHF. The DNA of the CDR3 is TGTGCCAGCAGCTCGCAATACGGCCTCTCATTACCCCTCCACTTT.

This clonotype was counted many times. This chain links TRBV19 with TRBJ1-4; D is unresolved. CDR3 size: 15 residues. Germline loops: CDR1 LNHDA, CDR2 SQIVND (reference sequence). V shed 5 bases and J shed 8 bases, with 18 bases lying between them. The CDR3 DNA sequence: TGTGCCAGTAGTGGCCAGGCATCGGCCTGGGAAAAACTGTTTTTT. Its protein product is CASSGQASAWEKLFF.

V gene TRBV7-2 combines with J gene TRBJ1-1; possible D gene TRBD1, 6 bases. Trimming took off 6 bases at V and 12 bases at J, with 29 bases between the two ends. This CDR3 is 16 amino acids long. CDR1 and CDR2 (germline): SGHTA, FQGNSA. The CDR3 coding sequence is TGTGCCAGCAGTTACACAACAGGGTTTGTGTTAGGAAAATCTTTCTTT. Encoded protein: CASSYTTGFVLGKSFF.

This chain uses TRBV20-1 with TRBJ2-2; D is tentatively TRBD1 or TRBD2 (6 bases each). The CDR3 covers 15 residues. CDR1 is DFQATT, CDR2 SNEGSKA, per germline (reference sequence). The V gene lost 3 bases and the J gene lost 2 bases, with 13 bases spanning the gap. The CDR3 loop is CSASSGAPNTGELFF. As DNA, the CDR3 is TGCAGTGCTAGTTCGGGGGCCCCCAACACCGGGGAGCTGTTTTTT.

This clonotype was counted ten times or more. This chain connects TRBV6-6 to TRBJ2-7; D gene unclear. The ends were cut back, 7 bases at V and 0 bases at J, with 7 bases in the middle. The CDR3 has 12 residues. Looked up from germline, CDR1 is MNHNY and CDR2 is SVGAGI (reference sequence). The chain's CDR3 is CASTLDSYEQYF. DNA of the CDR3: TGTGCCAGCACCCTAGACTCCTACGAGCAGTACTTC.

This clonotype has just a few counts. The CDR3 loop is CAIGDSYTDTQYF. The CDR3 nucleotides read TGTGCCATCGGGGATTCCTACACAGATACGCAGTATTTT. The chain uses TRBV10-3 and TRBJ2-3; D remains unclear. This CDR3 spans 13 amino acids. V was trimmed by 8 bases and J by 2 bases, leaving 11 bases between them. Looked up from germline, CDR1 is ENHRY and CDR2 is SYGVKD.

This clonotype was found many times. V usage is TRBV12-3 or TRBV12-4 and J usage is TRBJ2-1, with a tentative D call TRBD1 (5 bases). The V gene lost 5 bases and the J gene lost 0 bases, with 11 bases spanning the gap. CDR3 length: 15 residues. This CDR3 reads CASSTYRSSYNEQFF. The DNA for the CDR3 is TGTGCCAGCAGTACATACAGGAGCTCCTACAATGAGCAGTTCTTC.

This clonotype has just a few counts. The chain uses TRBV6-6 and TRBJ1-1, with D uncertain. The V end was cut by 2 bases, the J end by 5 bases, with 9 bases between. In germline, CDR1 is MNHNY, CDR2 SVGAGI (reference sequence). This CDR3 contains 13 residues. The CDR3 sequence is CASSYTGTTEAFF. Written as DNA, the CDR3 is TGTGCCAGCAGTTACACCGGTACGACTGAAGCTTTCTTT.

This clonotype has only a few counts. The V call is TRBV2, the J call TRBJ1-6; 7 positions agree with TRBD1. The germline V gene has CDR1 SNHLY and CDR2 FYNNEI. V trimming: 3 bases; J trimming: 10 bases; junction bases outside the gene matches: 9. This CDR3 has 15 residues. The CDR3 DNA reads TGTGCCAGCAGTGAGTTGGGGACAGACATATCACCCCTCCACTTT. Protein product: CASSELGTDISPLHF. Full variable domain (remainder filled in from reference TRBV2 and TRBJ1-6): EPEVTQTPSHQVTQMGQEVILRCVPISNHLYFYWYRQILGQKVEFLVSFYNNEISEKSEIFDDQFSVERPDGSNFTLKIRSTKLEDSAMYFCASSELGTDISPLHFGNGTRLTVT.

This clonotype showed up many times. This chain links TRBV12-5 with TRBJ1-2, with D unresolved. Germline CDR1 is LGHNT and CDR2 is FRNRAP. CDR3 length: 13 residues. The germline V and J ends were trimmed by 4 bases and 4 bases, with 10 bases remaining between them. The CDR3 DNA follows: TGTGCTAGTGGTTCAAGCAGTGGCTATGGCTACACCTTC. Translating it yields CASGSSSGYGYTF.

Many counts were recorded for this clonotype. The chain recombines TRBV29-1 with TRBJ1-2; D might be TRBD1 (5 bases). The V gene lost 5 bases and the J gene lost 1 base, with 11 bases spanning the gap. Germline V gene lookup returns CDR1 SQVTM and CDR2 ANQGSEA. CDR3 length: 13 residues. CDR3 nucleotides: TGCAGCGTTTTCAGGGCGGATAACTATGGCTACACCTTC. It codes for CSVFRADNYGYTF.

This clonotype was seen ten or more times. The chain uses TRBV14 and TRBJ1-2, with TRBD1 matching 10 bases. The junction had 10 bases not matched to a gene; V was cut back by 4 bases and J by 8 bases. Germline values: CDR1 SGHDN, CDR2 FVKESK. The CDR3 is made up of 15 amino acids. The CDR3 region is CASSPGQGTFEGYTF. As DNA, the CDR3 is TGTGCCAGCAGCCCGGGACAGGGGACCTTTGAGGGCTACACCTTC. The whole variable domain, remainder taken from reference TRBV14 and TRBJ1-2, is EAGVTQFPSHSVIEKGQTVTLRCDPISGHDNLYWYRRVMGKEIKFLLHFVKESKQDESGMPNNRFLAERTGGTYSTLKVQPAELEDSGVYFCASSPGQGTFEGYTFGSGTRLTVV.

This clonotype was recorded many times. This chain joins TRBV10-3 and TRBJ2-3, with TRBD1 matching over 9 bases. The CDR3 runs 14 residues. J was trimmed by 1 base and V by 7 bases; bases with no gene match: 3. Per germline, CDR1 ENHRY and CDR2 SYGVKD. This CDR3 is CAIKRQGGTDTQYF. CDR3 DNA sequence: TGTGCCATCAAGAGACAGGGGGGCACAGATACGCAGTATTTT.

This rearrangement joins TRBV4-1 to TRBJ2-4; the match to TRBD2 covers 8 bases. After removal of 5 bases from V and 0 bases from J, the junction contained 6 bases not matched to a gene. The CDR3 spans 16 residues. Per germline, CDR1 MGHRA and CDR2 YSYEKL. The CDR3 sequence: CASSKIAGIAKNIQYF. The CDR3 DNA follows: TGCGCCAGCAGCAAAATAGCGGGGATAGCCAAAAACATTCAGTACTTC.

This clonotype qualifies as medium-sized. This rearrangement joins TRBV27 to TRBJ1-2, with TRBD1 matching 7 bases. Germline trimming cut 6 bases from V and 4 bases from J; bases unmatched to any gene: 11. Germline CDR1 MNHEY, CDR2 SMNVEV (reference sequence). The CDR3 consists of 15 residues. CDR3 DNA: TGTGCCAGCAGATACTCAGGGGGACCGCTCTATGGCTACACCTTC. Protein sequence: CASRYSGGPLYGYTF.

This clonotype has a count of ten or more. The chain employs TRBV4-3 and TRBJ1-3; no clear D. The CDR3 covers 16 residues. V dropped 1 base and J dropped 0 bases, with 10 bases sitting between them. The germline gives CDR1 LGHNA, CDR2 YSLEER. This CDR3 reads CASSQVYSYSGNTIYF. As DNA, the CDR3 is TGCGCCAGCAGCCAAGTCTACAGTTACTCTGGAAACACCATATATTTT.

In this sample, this clonotype turned up a few times. The chain links TRBV6-1 to TRBJ1-1; maybe TRBD1 (6 bases). The germline V gene encodes CDR1 MNHNS and CDR2 SASEGT. The V and J ends lost 7 bases and 1 base respectively, with 13 bases between them. The CDR3 contains 14 residues. The CDR3 region has the DNA TGTGCCAGCACCATACAGGGCCCGAACACTGAAGCTTTCTTT. The encoded protein is CASTIQGPNTEAFF.

This clonotype was detected ten times or more. The DNA for the CDR3 is TGCAGTGCTACGACTCTCCTCACAGATACGCAGTATTTT. Its translation: CSATTLLTDTQYF. V and J are TRBV20-1 and TRBJ2-3; D gene uncertain. Per the germline V gene, CDR1 is DFQATT and CDR2 is SNEGSKA (reference sequence). The CDR3 length is 13 residues. The V end lost 4 bases, the J end lost 2 bases, and 10 bases lay between the germline ends.

Many counts were recorded for this clonotype. CDR3 nucleotides: TGTGCCAGCAACAAGCCCGATGAGCAGTTCTTC. Its translation is CASNKPDEQFF. This rearrangement joins TRBV6-1 to TRBJ2-1; D is undetermined. Trimming took off 7 bases at V and 8 bases at J, with 9 bases between the two ends. The germline V gene has CDR1 MNHNS and CDR2 SASEGT. The CDR3 is 11 amino acids.

The sample holds many counts of this clonotype. The CDR3 coding sequence is TGTGCCAGCAGTCAGGGACAGGGTTTAACTGAAGCTTTCTTT. Residues: CASSQGQGLTEAFF. The chain links TRBV6-5 to TRBJ1-1; 9 bases match TRBD1. Germline V gives CDR1 MNHEY, CDR2 SVGAGI. Unmatched junction bases numbered 6, after V lost 5 bases and J lost 5 bases. The CDR3 covers 14 residues.